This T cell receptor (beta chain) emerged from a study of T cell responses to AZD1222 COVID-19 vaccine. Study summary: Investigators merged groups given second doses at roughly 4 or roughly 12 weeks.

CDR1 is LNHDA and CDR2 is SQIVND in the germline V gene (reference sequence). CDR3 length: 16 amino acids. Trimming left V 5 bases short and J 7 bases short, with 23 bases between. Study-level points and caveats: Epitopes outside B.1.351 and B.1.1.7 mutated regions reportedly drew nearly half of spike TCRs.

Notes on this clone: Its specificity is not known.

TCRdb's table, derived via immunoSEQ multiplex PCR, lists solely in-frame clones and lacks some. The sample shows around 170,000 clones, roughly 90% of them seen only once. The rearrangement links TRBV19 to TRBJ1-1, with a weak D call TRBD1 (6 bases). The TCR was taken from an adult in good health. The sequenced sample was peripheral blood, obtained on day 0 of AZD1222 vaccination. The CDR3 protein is CASSAISGTIGGEAFF. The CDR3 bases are TGTGCCAGTAGTGCCATTTCCGGGACAATTGGGGGTGAAGCTTTCTTT.